Following are 14 T cell receptor beta chains from one sample sequenced in a study of cytomegalovirus exposure and HLA in healthy donors. With 60 Vbeta and 13 Jbeta primers, the PCR was carried out. Produced via immunoSEQ multiplex PCR; TCRdb's table is partial and in-frame only. The table lists about 140,000 clones, 82% of them singletons. The source material was PBMCs. Source of these receptors: a male donor in good health and CMV-seronegative.

The chain is built from TRBV5-1 and TRBJ2-5, with 7 bases matching TRBD1. CDR3 length equals 15 residues. Germline trimming cut 5 bases from V and 5 bases from J; bases unmatched to any gene: 12. Germline V gene sequence: CDR1 SGHRS, CDR2 YFSETQ. CDR3 in amino acids: CASSFQDRNRETQYF. The DNA of the CDR3 is TGCGCCAGCAGTTTTCAGGACAGGAATCGGGAGACCCAGTACTTC.

The rearrangement links TRBV19 to TRBJ1-4; 7 bases map to TRBD1. CDR1 is LNHDA and CDR2 is SQIVND in the germline V gene (reference sequence). V dropped 5 bases and J dropped 8; count of bases not matched to a gene: 8. The CDR3 is made up of 14 amino acids. The CDR3 sequence: CASSSTGPGEKLFF. CDR3 bases: TGTGCCAGTAGTTCGACAGGGCCAGGCGAAAAACTGTTTTTT.

The chain uses TRBV6-4 and TRBJ2-2, with D hard to call. Germline CDR1 MRHNA, CDR2 SNTAGT. V lost 6 bases and J lost 1, with 6 bases in between. The CDR3 is 13 residues long. The CDR3 coding sequence is TGTGCCAGCAGAGGAGTGAACACCGGGGAGCTGTTTTTT. It encodes CASRGVNTGELFF.

The J gene is TRBJ1-4, the V gene TRBV15; D is undetermined. This CDR3 comprises 14 residues. Germline V lookup: CDR1 LNHNV, CDR2 YYDKDF (reference sequence). V dropped 0 bases and J dropped 5 bases, with 7 bases sitting between them. CDR3 sequence (DNA): TGTGCCACCAGCAGAGAATCGTTAAATGAAAAACTGTTTTTT. Translating it yields CATSRESLNEKLFF.

The chain couples TRBV7-9 to TRBJ2-5; D remains ambiguous. CDR3 length equals 14 residues. V lost 2 bases and J 1 base, leaving 8 bases between the germline ends. Looked up from germline, CDR1 is SEHNR and CDR2 is FQNEAQ (reference sequence). CDR3 sequence: CASSLRVGQETQYF. CDR3 DNA sequence: TGTGCCAGCAGCTTAAGAGTCGGCCAAGAGACCCAGTACTTC.

The chain carries TRBV4-2 and TRBJ2-5; no reliable D call. The J call may be faulty, since TRBJ2-7 better matches the DNA end. From germline, CDR1 is LGHNA and CDR2 YNFKEQ. This CDR3 contains 14 residues. CDR3 bases: TGTGCCAGCAGCCAAGACAGGTCCGTTTACGAGCAGTACTTC. Protein: CASSQDRSVYEQYF.

V and J are TRBV5-1 and TRBJ1-1, with 7 bases matching TRBD1. J was trimmed by 4 bases and V by 4 bases; bases with no gene match: 7. The CDR3 sequence is 14 residues long. Germline-derived CDR1 and CDR2 are SGHRS and YFSETQ. CDR3 in DNA: TGCGCCAGCAGCCGACAGGGAGGTAGCACTGAAGCTTTCTTT. As protein: CASSRQGGSTEAFF. The whole variable domain, remainder taken from reference TRBV5-1 and TRBJ1-1, is KAGVTQTPRYLIKTRGQQVTLSCSPISGHRSVSWYQQTPGQGLQFLFEYFSETQRNKGNFPGRFSGRQFSNSRSEMNVSTLELGDSALYLCASSRQGGSTEAFFGQGTRLTVV.

In nucleotides, the CDR3 is TGTGCCAGCAGCTTGGCCCAGGGTATCTCCTACGAGCAGTACTTC. The encoded protein is CASSLAQGISYEQYF. The chain uses TRBV7-6 and TRBJ2-7; a weak D match, TRBD1 (5 bases). Looked up from germline, CDR1 is SGHVS and CDR2 is FNYEAQ. The CDR3 extends over 15 amino acids. Trimming took 3 bases from V and 0 from J, leaving 12 bases between them.

The chain is built from TRBV9 and TRBJ2-3, with 12 bases lining up with TRBD2. The J segment lost 4 bases and the V segment lost 3 bases, leaving 18 bases of the junction unmatched. The CDR3 extends over 20 amino acids. Germline CDR1 reads SGDLS; CDR2 reads YYNGEE. The CDR3 loop reads CASSERLGASGGAGADTQYF. The DNA for the CDR3 is TGTGCCAGCAGCGAGAGGTTGGGGGCTAGCGGGGGGGCTGGGGCAGATACGCAGTATTTT.

V is TRBV10-3 and J is TRBJ1-1; unclear D gene. The CDR3 is 17 residues long. Trimming pared 3 bases from V and 1 base from J, leaving 18 bases between. Germline lookup yields CDR1 ENHRY and CDR2 SYGVKD. The CDR3 nucleotides are TGTGCCATCAGTGAACGGGGTAGCGAAAGGGCGAACACTGAAGCTTTCTTT. Amino acid sequence: CAISERGSERANTEAFF.

The V gene is TRBV7-2, the J gene TRBJ2-7, with a weak D call TRBD2 (6 bases). The V and J ends lost 3 bases and 3 bases respectively, with 15 bases between them. This CDR3 has 15 amino acids. Looked up from germline, CDR1 is SGHTA and CDR2 is FQGNSA. The CDR3, as DNA: TGTGCCAGCAGCTTGGGTGGGGGGTCTTTCTACGAGCAGTACTTC. Encoded protein: CASSLGGGSFYEQYF.

The chain combines TRBV27 with TRBJ2-5; D is uncertain. V gave up 0 bases and J gave up 4 bases, with 9 bases separating them. CDR1 and CDR2 (germline): MNHEY, SMNVEV (reference sequence). The length of the CDR3 is 14 residues. This chain's CDR3 is CASSLSGFPETQYF. The CDR3 DNA reads TGTGCCAGCAGTTTATCGGGCTTCCCAGAGACCCAGTACTTC.

The rearrangement links TRBV5-4 to TRBJ1-2; 7 bases fit TRBD1. Trimming cost V 4 bases and J 0 bases; bases outside gene matches: 6. Looked up from germline, CDR1 is SGHNT and CDR2 is YYREEE (reference sequence). The CDR3 totals 15 residues. The DNA for the CDR3 is TGTGCCAGCAGCCTTAAGACAGGGACTAACTATGGCTACACCTTC. Translated, it gives CASSLKTGTNYGYTF.

This clone was seen just once. The chain couples TRBV27 to TRBJ1-2; TRBD1 aligns across 9 bases. J lost 8 bases, V lost 0 bases, and 13 bases had no gene match. Germline V gene lookup returns CDR1 MNHEY and CDR2 SMNVEV (reference sequence). The CDR3 runs to 17 residues. CDR3 sequence: CASSLSVGQGIFLGYTF. The CDR3 DNA is TGTGCCAGCAGTTTATCGGTGGGACAGGGCATTTTTTTGGGCTACACCTTC.